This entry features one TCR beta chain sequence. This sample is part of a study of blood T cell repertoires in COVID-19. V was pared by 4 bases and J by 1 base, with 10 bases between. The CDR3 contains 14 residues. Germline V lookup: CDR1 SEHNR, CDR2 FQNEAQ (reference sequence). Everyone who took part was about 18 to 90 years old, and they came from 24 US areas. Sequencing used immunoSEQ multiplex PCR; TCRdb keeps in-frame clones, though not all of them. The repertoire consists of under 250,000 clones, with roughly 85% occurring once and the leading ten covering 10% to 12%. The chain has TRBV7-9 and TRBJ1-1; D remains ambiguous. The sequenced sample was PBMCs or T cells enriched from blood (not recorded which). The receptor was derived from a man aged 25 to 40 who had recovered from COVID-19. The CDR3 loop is CASSSINGNTEAFF. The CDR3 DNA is TGTGCCAGCAGCTCGATCAACGGGAACACTGAAGCTTTCTTT.